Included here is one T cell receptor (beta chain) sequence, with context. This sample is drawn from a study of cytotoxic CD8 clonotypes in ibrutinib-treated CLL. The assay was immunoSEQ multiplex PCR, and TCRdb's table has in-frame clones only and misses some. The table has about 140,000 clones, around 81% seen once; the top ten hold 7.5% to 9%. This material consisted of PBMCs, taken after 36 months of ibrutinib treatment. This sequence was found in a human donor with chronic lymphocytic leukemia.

CDR3 loop: CARGGTSDRTDTQYF. The CDR3 nucleotides read TGTGCCAGGGGGGGGACTAGCGATCGCACAGATACGCAGTATTTT. The V gene is TRBV2, the J gene TRBJ2-3; 10 nucleotides line up with TRBD2. V was clipped by 9 bases and J by 1 base; unmatched bases: 7. The germline CDR1 and CDR2 sequences are SNHLY and FYNNEI. CDR3 length: 15 amino acids.